This TCR beta chain was profiled in a study of T-cell reconstitution after alpha-beta-depleted transplantation in children. Study conclusions and caveats: Two months or so post-transplant, alpha-beta T cells reportedly derived from several hundred expanded graft clones. Newly produced T cells mostly accounted for T-cell counts and diversity one year post-transplant. The high TCRbeta diversity at day 60 in some patients came from surviving recipient T cells and thymic progenitors.

Unique molecular identifiers featured in how the TCRbeta library was prepared. From the PCR reads, TCRdb called clonotypes with MiXCR, one entry per CDR3 protein. There are under 750,000 distinct CDR3 sequences in the sample; 20% to 25% occur only once, and roughly 15% lies in the top ten. As to this clonotype: Its antigen remains unidentified.

The length of the CDR3 is 16 residues. V gave up 5 bases and J gave up 5 bases; unmatched junction bases: 13. The V call is TRBV12-3 or TRBV12-4, the J call TRBJ2-5; 8 bases are a match to TRBD2. This TCR was recovered from a boy in the first two years of life who had a stem cell transplant for acute myeloid leukemia, so the T cells may come from the graft donor. The material was PBMCs, mostly from graft donor cells, obtained 360 days after TCRalphabeta/CD19-depleted stem cell transplant. The chain's CDR3 is CASSLGGGEGYETQYF. CDR3 sequence (DNA): TGTGCCAGCAGTCTCGGGGGGGGTGAAGGGTACGAGACCCAGTACTTC.